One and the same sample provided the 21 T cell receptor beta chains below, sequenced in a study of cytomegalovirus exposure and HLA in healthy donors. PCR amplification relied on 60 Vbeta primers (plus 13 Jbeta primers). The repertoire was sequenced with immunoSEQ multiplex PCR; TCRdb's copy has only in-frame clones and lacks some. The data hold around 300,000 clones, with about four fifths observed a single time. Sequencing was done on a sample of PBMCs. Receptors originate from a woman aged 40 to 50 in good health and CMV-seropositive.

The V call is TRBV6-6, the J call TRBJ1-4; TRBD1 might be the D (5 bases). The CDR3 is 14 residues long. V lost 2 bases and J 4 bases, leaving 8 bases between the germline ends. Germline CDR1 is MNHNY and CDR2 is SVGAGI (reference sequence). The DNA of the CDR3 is TGTGCCAGCAGTTACCCGGGGGATAATGAAAAACTGTTTTTT. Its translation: CASSYPGDNEKLFF.

The CDR3 nucleotides are TGTGCCTGGAGACAGACGAACACTGAAGCTTTCTTT. Translation gives CAWRQTNTEAFF. The rearrangement links TRBV30 to TRBJ1-1; D uncertain. Germline assignment: CDR1 GTSNPN and CDR2 SVGIG (reference sequence). V was shortened by 3 bases and J by 1 base, with 6 bases between the two germline ends. The CDR3 spans 12 residues.

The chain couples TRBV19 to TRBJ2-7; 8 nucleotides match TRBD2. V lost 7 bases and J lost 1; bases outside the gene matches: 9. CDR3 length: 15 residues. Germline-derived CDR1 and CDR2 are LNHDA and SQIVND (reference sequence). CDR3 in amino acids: CASMVPSGRSYEQYF. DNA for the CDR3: TGTGCCAGTATGGTCCCTAGCGGGCGTTCCTACGAGCAGTACTTC. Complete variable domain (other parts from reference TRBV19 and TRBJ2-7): DGGITQSPKYLFRKEGQNVTLSCEQNLNHDAMYWYRQDPGQGLRLIYYSQIVNDFQKGDIAEGYSVSREKKESFPLTVTSAQKNPTAFYLCASMVPSGRSYEQYFGPGTRLTVT.

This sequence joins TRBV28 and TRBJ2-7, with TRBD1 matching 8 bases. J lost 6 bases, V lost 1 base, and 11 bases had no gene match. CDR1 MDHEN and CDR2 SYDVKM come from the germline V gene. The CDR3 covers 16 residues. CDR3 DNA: TGTGCCAGCAGTTTATATAGCGGACAGGGCTCAGGCGAGCAGTACTTC. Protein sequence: CASSLYSGQGSGEQYF.

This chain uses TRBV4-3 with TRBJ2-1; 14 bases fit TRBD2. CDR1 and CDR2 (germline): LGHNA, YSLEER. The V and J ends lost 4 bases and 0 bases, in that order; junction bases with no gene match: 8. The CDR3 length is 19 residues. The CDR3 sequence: CASSRRLAGGQGSYNEQFF. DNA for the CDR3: TGCGCCAGCAGCCGCCGACTAGCGGGAGGGCAAGGCTCCTACAATGAGCAGTTCTTC.

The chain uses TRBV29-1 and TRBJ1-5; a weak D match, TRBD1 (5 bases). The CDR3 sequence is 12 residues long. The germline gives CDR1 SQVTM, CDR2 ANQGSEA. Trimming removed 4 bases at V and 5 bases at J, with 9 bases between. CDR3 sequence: CSVGGRDQPQHF. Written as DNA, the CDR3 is TGCAGCGTTGGAGGCAGGGATCAGCCCCAGCATTTT.

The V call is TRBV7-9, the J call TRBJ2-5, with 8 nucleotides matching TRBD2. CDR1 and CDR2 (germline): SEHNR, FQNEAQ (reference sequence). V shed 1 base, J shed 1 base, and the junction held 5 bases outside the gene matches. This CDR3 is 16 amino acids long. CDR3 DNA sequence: TGTGCCAGCAGCTTAGATAAGCGGGAGCGCCAAGAGACCCAGTACTTC. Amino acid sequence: CASSLDKRERQETQYF.

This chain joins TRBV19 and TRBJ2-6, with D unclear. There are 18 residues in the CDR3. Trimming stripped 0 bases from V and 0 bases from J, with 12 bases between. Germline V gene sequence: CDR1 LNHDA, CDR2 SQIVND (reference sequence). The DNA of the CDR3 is TGTGCCAGTAGTATAGAATTAACTGCCTCCTCTGGGGCCAACGTCCTGACTTTC. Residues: CASSIELTASSGANVLTF. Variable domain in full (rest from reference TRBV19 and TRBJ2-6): DGGITQSPKYLFRKEGQNVTLSCEQNLNHDAMYWYRQDPGQGLRLIYYSQIVNDFQKGDIAEGYSVSREKKESFPLTVTSAQKNPTAFYLCASSIELTASSGANVLTFGAGSRLTVL.

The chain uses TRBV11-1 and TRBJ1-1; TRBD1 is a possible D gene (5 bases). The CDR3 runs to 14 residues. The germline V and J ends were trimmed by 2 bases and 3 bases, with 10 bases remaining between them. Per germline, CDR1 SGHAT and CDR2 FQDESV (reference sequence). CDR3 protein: CASSLWIRDTEAFF. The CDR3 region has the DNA TGTGCCAGCAGCTTATGGATCAGGGACACTGAAGCTTTCTTT.

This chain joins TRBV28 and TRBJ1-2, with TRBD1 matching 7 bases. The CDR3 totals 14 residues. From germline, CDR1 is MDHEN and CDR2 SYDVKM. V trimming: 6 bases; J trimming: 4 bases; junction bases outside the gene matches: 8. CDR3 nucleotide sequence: TGTGCCAGCAGCGGTACGACAGGGTTCTATGGCTACACCTTC. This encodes CASSGTTGFYGYTF.

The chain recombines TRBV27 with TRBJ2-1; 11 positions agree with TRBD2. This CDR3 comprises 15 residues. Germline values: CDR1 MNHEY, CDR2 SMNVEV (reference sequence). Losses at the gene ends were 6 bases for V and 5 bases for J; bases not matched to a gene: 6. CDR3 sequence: CASSLTSGGNNEQFF. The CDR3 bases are TGTGCCAGCAGCCTCACTAGCGGGGGAAACAATGAGCAGTTCTTC.

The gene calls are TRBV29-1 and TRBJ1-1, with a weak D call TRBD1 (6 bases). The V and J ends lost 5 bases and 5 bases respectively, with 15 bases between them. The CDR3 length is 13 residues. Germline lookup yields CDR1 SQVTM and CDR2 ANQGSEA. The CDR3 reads CSVTGQSATEAFF. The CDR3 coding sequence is TGCAGCGTTACCGGACAGAGCGCGACTGAAGCTTTCTTT.

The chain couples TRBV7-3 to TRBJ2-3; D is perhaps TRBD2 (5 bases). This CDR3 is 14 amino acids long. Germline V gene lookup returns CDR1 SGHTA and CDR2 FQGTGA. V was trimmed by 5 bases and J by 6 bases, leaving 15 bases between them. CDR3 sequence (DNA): TGTGCCAGCAGCCTGCTTTCTAGCTCGGATACGCAGTATTTT. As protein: CASSLLSSSDTQYF.

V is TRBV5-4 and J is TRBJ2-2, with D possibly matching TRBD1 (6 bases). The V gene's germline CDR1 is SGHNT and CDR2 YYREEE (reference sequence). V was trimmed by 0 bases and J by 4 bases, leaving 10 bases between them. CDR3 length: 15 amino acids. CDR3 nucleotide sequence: TGTGCCAGCAGCTTGGGCAGGGGATCCACCGGGGAGCTGTTTTTT. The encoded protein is CASSLGRGSTGELFF.

CDR3 sequence: CASRRADTQYF. The CDR3 coding sequence is TGTGCCAGTAGGCGAGCGGATACGCAGTATTTT. The V call is TRBV19, the J call TRBJ2-3; no definite D call. Germline values: CDR1 LNHDA, CDR2 SQIVND (reference sequence). The germline V and J ends were trimmed by 6 bases and 6 bases, with 7 bases remaining between them. The CDR3 consists of 11 residues.

The chain's CDR3 is CASSQVTGAFYEQYF. The CDR3 nucleotides are TGTGCCAGCAGCCAAGTTACAGGGGCTTTTTACGAGCAGTACTTC. The V gene is TRBV14, the J gene TRBJ2-7; TRBD1 aligns across 7 bases. The J segment lost 4 bases and the V segment lost 1 base, leaving 7 bases of the junction unmatched. Germline V lookup: CDR1 SGHDN, CDR2 FVKESK. This CDR3 contains 15 residues.

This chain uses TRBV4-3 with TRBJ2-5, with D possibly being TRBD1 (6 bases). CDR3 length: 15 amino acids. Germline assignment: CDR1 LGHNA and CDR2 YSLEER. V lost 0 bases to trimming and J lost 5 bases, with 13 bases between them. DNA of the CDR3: TGCGCCAGCAGCCAAGATCTTTACAGGGAGGAGACCCAGTACTTC. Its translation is CASSQDLYREETQYF.

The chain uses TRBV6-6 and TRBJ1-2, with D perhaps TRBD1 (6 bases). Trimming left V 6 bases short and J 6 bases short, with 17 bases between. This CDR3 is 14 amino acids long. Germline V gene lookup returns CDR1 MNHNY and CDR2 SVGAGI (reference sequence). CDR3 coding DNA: TGTGCCAGCAGGCCTACCGGGACATGGAATGGCTACACCTTC. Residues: CASRPTGTWNGYTF.

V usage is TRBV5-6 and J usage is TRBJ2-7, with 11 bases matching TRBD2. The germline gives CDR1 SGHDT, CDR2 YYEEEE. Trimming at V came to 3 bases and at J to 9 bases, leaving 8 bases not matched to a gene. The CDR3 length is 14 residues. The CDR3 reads CASSSTSGSVGQYF. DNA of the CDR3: TGTGCCAGCAGCTCCACTAGCGGGAGTGTTGGGCAGTACTTC.

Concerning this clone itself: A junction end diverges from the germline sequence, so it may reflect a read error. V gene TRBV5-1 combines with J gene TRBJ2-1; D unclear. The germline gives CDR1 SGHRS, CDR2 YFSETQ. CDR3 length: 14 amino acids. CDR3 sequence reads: CASSLALLNNGQFF. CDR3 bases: TGCGCCAGCAGCTTGGCGCTCCTTAACAATGGGCAGTTCTTC.

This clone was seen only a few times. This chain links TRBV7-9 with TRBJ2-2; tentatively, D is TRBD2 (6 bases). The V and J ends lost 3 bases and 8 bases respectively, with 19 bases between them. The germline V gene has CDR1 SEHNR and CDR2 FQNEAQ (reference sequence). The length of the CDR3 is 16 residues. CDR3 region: CASSLFGTDTGGELFF. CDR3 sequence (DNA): TGTGCCAGCAGCTTGTTCGGGACTGATACGGGTGGGGAGCTGTTTTTT.